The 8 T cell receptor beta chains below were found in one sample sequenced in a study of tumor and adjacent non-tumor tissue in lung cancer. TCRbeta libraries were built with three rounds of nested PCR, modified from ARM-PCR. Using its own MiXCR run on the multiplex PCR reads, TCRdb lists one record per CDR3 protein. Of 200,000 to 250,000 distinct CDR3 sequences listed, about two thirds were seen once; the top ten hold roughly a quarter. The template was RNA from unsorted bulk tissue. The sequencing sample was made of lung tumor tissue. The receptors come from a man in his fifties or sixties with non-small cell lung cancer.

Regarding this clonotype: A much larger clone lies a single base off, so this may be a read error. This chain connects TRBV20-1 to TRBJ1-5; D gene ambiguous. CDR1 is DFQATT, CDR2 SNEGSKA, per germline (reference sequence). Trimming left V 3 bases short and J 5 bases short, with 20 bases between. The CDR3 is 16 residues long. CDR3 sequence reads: CSASIGVGPSDQPQHF. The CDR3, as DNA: TGCAGTGCTAGTATCGGGGTTGGTCCGTCGGATCAGCCCCAGCATTTT.

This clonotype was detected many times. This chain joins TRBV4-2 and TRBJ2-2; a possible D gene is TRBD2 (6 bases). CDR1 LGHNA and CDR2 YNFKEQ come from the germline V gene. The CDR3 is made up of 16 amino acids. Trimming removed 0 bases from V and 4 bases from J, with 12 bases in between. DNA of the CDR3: TGTGCCAGCAGCCAAGATAGGGACTTGCCCACCGGGGAGCTGTTTTTT. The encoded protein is CASSQDRDLPTGELFF.

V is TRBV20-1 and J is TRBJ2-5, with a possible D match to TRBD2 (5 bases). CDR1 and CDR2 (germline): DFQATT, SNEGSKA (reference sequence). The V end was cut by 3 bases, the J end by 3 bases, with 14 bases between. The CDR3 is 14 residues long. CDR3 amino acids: CSARHGIAEETQYF. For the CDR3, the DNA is TGCAGTGCTAGGCACGGGATCGCAGAAGAGACCCAGTACTTC.

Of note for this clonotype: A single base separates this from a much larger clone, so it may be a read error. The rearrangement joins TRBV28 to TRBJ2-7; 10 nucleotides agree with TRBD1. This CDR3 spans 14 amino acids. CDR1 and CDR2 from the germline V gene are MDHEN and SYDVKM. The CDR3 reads CVSSLDRGRYEQYF. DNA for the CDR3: TGTGTCAGCAGCTTAGACAGGGGGCGCTACGAGCAGTACTTC.

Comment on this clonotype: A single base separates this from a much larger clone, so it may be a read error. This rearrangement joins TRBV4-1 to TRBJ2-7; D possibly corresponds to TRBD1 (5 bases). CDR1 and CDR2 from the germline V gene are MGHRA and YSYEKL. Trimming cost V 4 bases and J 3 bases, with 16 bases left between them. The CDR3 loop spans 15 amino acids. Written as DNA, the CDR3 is TGCGCCAGCAGCCTTCTCGTGACAGCTGTCTACGAGCAGTACTTC. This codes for CASSLLVTAVYEQYF.

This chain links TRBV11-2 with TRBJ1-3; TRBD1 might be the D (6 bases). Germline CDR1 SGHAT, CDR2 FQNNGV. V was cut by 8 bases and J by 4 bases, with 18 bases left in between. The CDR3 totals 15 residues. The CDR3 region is CASCAMGAQGNTIYF. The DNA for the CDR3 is TGTGCCAGCTGCGCCATGGGGGCACAGGGAAACACCATATATTTT. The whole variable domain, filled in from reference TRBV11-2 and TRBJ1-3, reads EAGVAQSPRYKIIEKRQSVAFWCNPISGHATLYWYQQILGQGPKLLIQFQNNGVVDDSQLPKDRFSAERLKGVDSTLKIQPAKLEDSAVYLCASCAMGAQGNTIYFGEGSWLTVV.

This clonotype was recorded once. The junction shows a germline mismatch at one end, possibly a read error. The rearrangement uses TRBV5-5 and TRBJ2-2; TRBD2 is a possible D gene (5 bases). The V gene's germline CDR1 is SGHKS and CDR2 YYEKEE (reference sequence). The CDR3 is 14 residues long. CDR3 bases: TGTGCCAGCAGCTTGGTTGGAAGCAACGGGGAGTTGTTTTTT. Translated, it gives CASSLVGSNGELFF.

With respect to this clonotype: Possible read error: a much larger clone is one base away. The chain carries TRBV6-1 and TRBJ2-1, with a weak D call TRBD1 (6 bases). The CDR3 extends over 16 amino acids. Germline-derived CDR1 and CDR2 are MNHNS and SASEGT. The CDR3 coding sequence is TGTACCAGCAGTCGAACCCAGGACAGTGCCTACAATGAGCAGTTCTTC. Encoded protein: CTSSRTQDSAYNEQFF.